This TCR beta chain derives from a study of blood T cell repertoires in COVID-19. This CDR3 region has 13 residues. CDR1 is KGHSH, CDR2 LQKENI, per germline. Trimming removed 9 bases from V and 3 bases from J, with 14 bases in between. The data were produced by immunoSEQ multiplex PCR, yet TCRdb's version contains in-frame clones alone and is incomplete. The table includes around 320,000 clones, roughly 85% detected once. The chain uses TRBV18 and TRBJ1-1; D possibly corresponds to TRBD1 (5 bases). The sequence was collected from a human donor in a cohort sampled during active COVID-19. Sample: peripheral blood. The CDR3 loop is CASSRGYDTEAFF. The DNA of the CDR3 is TGTGCCAGTTCGCGGGGGTACGACACTGAAGCTTTCTTT. The variable domain in full, with the rest retrieved from reference TRBV18 and TRBJ1-1, is NAGVMQNPRHLVRRRGQEARLRCSPMKGHSHVYWYRQLPEEGLKFMVYLQKENIIDESGMPKERFSAEFPKEGPSILRIQQVVRGDSAAYFCASSRGYDTEAFFGQGTRLTVV.